This T cell receptor beta chain was found in a study of response to subunit inactivated influenza vaccine. Regarding the study as a whole: T cells newly recruited by each seasonal influenza vaccination are few, the authors suggested.

One entry per CDR3 protein, called by TCRdb with MiXCR from the RT-PCR reads. The sample includes about 650,000 distinct CDR3 sequences, approximately 14% seen only once; the top ten take about 9.9%. V dropped 3 bases and J dropped 6 bases, with 18 bases sitting between them. Per germline, CDR1 SEHNR and CDR2 FQNEAQ (reference sequence). This CDR3 has 16 amino acids. This clonotype was seen only a few times. What it recognizes is unknown. Sequencing used PBMCs from blood, obtained about 13 days after vaccination. The source of this sequence is a man aged 50-60 years who received an inactivated influenza vaccine. The V and J genes are TRBV7-9 and TRBJ2-1; D might be TRBD1 or TRBD2, each matching 6 bases. CDR3 sequence (DNA): TGTGCCAGCAGCTTCTCCCCCCGGACAGCGGGCAATGAGCAGTTCTTC. Translating it yields CASSFSPRTAGNEQFF.